The following is a T cell receptor (beta chain) sequence with its context. In this sample, this clonotype turned up a few times. The target of this receptor is not known. Base qualities are missing; no much larger clone stands one base away. CDR1 and CDR2, per the germline V gene, are SNHLY and FYNNEI. V loses 3 bases of germline sequence and J loses 3 bases, and the interval between the two ends is 6 bases. Reading from cysteine to phenylalanine, the CDR3 counts 13 amino acids. CDR3 DNA only is kept here, 39 bases in frame from base 1. This entry comes from a study of T cells in Graves' hyperthyroidism and ophthalmopathy (dated by TCRdb to about 2019). For context, the study as a whole: Peripheral blood samples were taken at the time of initial diagnosis, prior to any treatment. After blood sampling, hyperthyroidism patients were treated with methimazole at a starting dose of 30 mg daily, and ophthalmopathy patients were treated with high-dose intravenous methylprednisolone. Thyroid tissue and blood T-cell repertoires from six Graves' hyperthyroidism patients were also compared in the study. Prospective prediction of ophthalmopathy was tested in an independent validation cohort of about 19 hyperthyroidism patients and some 17 patients who later progressed to ophthalmopathy. A discovery cohort of roughly 100 patients, roughly 45 with Graves' ophthalmopathy and about 58 with stable Graves' hyperthyroidism, was used to find distinguishing TCR V-J signatures. The paper describes TCR Vbeta CDR3 sequencing of 135 peripheral blood samples, made up of 43 ophthalmopathy patients, roughly 80 hyperthyroidism patients and approximately 17 progressor patients. For training and testing, the 100 or so patients in the discovery cohort were randomly divided in a 7:3 ratio.

Stable Graves' hyperthyroidism was defined as no progression to ophthalmopathy during 18 months of follow-up. Hyperthyroidism patients were newly diagnosed, had a disease duration of under 2 months, and were aged 18 to 65 years. Exclusion was applied to patients with uncontrolled infections, other autoimmune diseases, pregnancy or lactation. Diagnoses were based on clinical symptoms, serum thyroxine and TRAb, thyroid ultrasound and orbital computed tomography. Ficoll-Paque density gradient centrifugation was used to isolate PBMCs from around 10 ml of fresh peripheral blood. Total RNA was extracted using Trizol reagent, and RNA quality was assessed on an Agilent 2100 Bioanalyzer. Broader findings and caveats from the paper: Most expanded thyroid clonotypes (frequency above 0.001) were also detected in blood, suggesting blood repertoires may reflect thyroid immune responses. A model built on a 13 V-J signature distinguished ophthalmopathy from stable hyperthyroidism, reaching 85% to 90% sensitivity and around 81% specificity in cross-validation and 80%/75% in testing. Sample size was not statistically predetermined, and investigators were not blinded to group allocation. In validation, progression to ophthalmopathy was predicted by the model with 65% to 71% sensitivity and just over 72% specificity, a median of approximately 7.1 months before onset.

The TCR beta CDR3 regions were amplified from RNA transcripts. The TCR CDR3 was subjected to a first round of RT-PCR using the HTBI primer set and the Qiagen OneStep RT-PCR kit. The libraries were constructed in a second round of multiplex PCR and then size-selected and purified. Sequencing of the libraries was done on an Illumina HiSeq2000 using paired-end 100 bp reads. As for the original processing: Raw data were processed with SOAPnuke, discarding reads with adapters, uncalled bases, mean Phred below 15, or no exact constant-primer or identifier match. High-quality paired reads were merged using COPE v1.2.5, and each unique nucleotide sequence was defined as a clonotype. Clonotypes were aligned to IMGT TRBV, TRBD and TRBJ reference segments using MiTCR v1.1. The analysis included only V-J combinations with a frequency above 0.0001, which together covered over 98% of the repertoires. A TCS score was defined as the ratio of F50 (clonal expansion) to E x V (chaos), with BLOSUM62-based TCRdist applied between CDR3 peptides within each V-J. Welch's t-statistics and random forest reduced 450 to 600 V-J features to 13, which were used in a naive Bayes classifier (R e1071). The similarity between thyroid and blood repertoires was quantified using the Morisita-Horn index. The raw public reads went through TCRdb reprocessing: fastp at Q25, MiXCR clone calling, in-frame beta chains kept. Rows matching on CDR3 protein sequence are summarized as one entry with the most common DNA and genes. TCRdb's processing, not the authors', yielded these V and J calls. This sample is represented by around 760,000 distinct CDR3 sequences; approximately 36% of them were singletons. Of the sample, around 30% is held by the ten largest clones.

The source material was blood. This receptor was taken from a woman aged 40 to 49 with Graves' hyperthyroidism. The V and J segments used are TRBV2 and TRBJ2-1, with TRBD2 perhaps the D gene, on 6 matching bases. The nucleotide sequence is TGTGCCAGCAGTGATAGCGGCTACAATGAGCAGTTCTTC. Protein translation: CASSDSGYNEQFF. Supplemented by the reference TRBV2 and TRBJ2-1 proteins around the CDR3, the complete variable domain is EPEVTQTPSHQVTQMGQEVILRCVPISNHLYFYWYRQILGQKVEFLVSFYNNEISEKSEIFDDQFSVERPDGSNFTLKIRSTKLEDSAMYFCASSDSGYNEQFFGPGTRLTVL.